This TCR beta chain came from a study of control samples from healthy donors and cancer patients. Only in-frame clones appear in the TCRdb table, and some are missing; sequencing was by immunoSEQ multiplex PCR. The sample includes 77,000 or so clones, 91% of them seen just once. The sequenced material came from blood. The clonotype was recovered from a man aged 25 to 40 in good health.

CDR3 DNA sequence: TGTGCCAGCTCACCGGATTCCAATTCACCCCTCCACTTT. Amino acids: CASSPDSNSPLHF. J is TRBJ1-6 and V is TRBV18; the D is unclear. The V gene lost 3 bases and the J gene lost 7 bases, with 7 bases spanning the gap. CDR1 and CDR2 from the germline V gene are KGHSH and LQKENI. The CDR3 has 13 amino acids.